Here is one T cell receptor beta chain with its context. It has no known antigen specificity. No much larger clone is present one base from it, and per-base qualities are unavailable. CDR3 length: 10 amino acids, cysteine to phenylalanine. The read is trimmed to its CDR3 DNA, 30 bases read in frame from base 1. CDR1 and CDR2, per the germline V gene (reference sequence), are DFQATT and SNEGSKA. At the junction V is shortened by 2 bases and J by 5 bases, with 4 bases in between. The data were taken from a study of post-analysis software for immune sequencing data (dated by TCRdb to the mid-2010s). About the full investigation: The recorded disease courses included relapsing-remitting, secondary progressive and progressive-relapsing multiple sclerosis, and some patients had no subtype annotation. A subset of samples was prepared in parallel using single-end sample barcoding, then pooled and co-amplified after Illumina adapter ligation. The patient repertoires were compared against fewer than twelve previously published healthy control repertoires obtained from donors aged roughly 6 to 28 years.

To demonstrate the VDJtools post-analysis software, the study profiled TCR beta repertoires from the peripheral blood of 10 to 15 young patients with multiple sclerosis. The patients with multiple sclerosis were children and adolescents between roughly 6 and 17 years of age. Receptor amplification or capture employed PCR. Sequencing took place on an Illumina HiSeq 2500. Unique molecular identifiers were incorporated into TCR beta cDNA libraries to reduce PCR and sequencing biases. Every 1 to 10 million input T cells yielded roughly 0.5 million cDNA molecules, meaning each molecule approximated one T cell. The patient libraries were prepared and sequenced with the same protocol used for the earlier healthy control dataset. Samples belonging to the same batch were prepared together, multiplexed and sequenced on a shared HiSeq lane. The paper's processing steps were these. Raw barcoded reads were processed with MIGEC, discarding single-read molecular identifier groups before consensus assembly and CDR3 extraction. VDJtools was used for post-analysis of the clonotype tables, with diversity normalized by down-sampling every dataset to the smallest sample size. To correct batch-related cross-sample contamination, repertoire overlap clustering matched CDR3 amino acid sequences but not nucleotide sequences. TCRdb itself trimmed the public reads at Q25 with fastp, ran MiXCR and retained productive beta chains. Merged by CDR3 protein, the rows form single entries marked with the most common genes and DNA. TCRdb's processing, not the study's, gives the V and J calls here. The sample table shows 750,000 to 950,000 distinct CDR3 sequences, and 53% are seen once. 4.6% of the sample is held by the ten biggest clonotypes.

What the authors observed across the whole study: Multiple sclerosis patients had significantly lower normalized Chao1 diversity than controls, a result that suggests substantial peripheral T-cell clonal expansion. When samples were clustered directly using the F measure, samples prepared in the same batch co-clustered strongly, which prompted a batch-effect correction. Patients showed significantly higher frequencies than controls for roughly 5 TRBV segments, among them TRBV5-6, TRBV5-1 and TRBV20-1. The control group was slightly older than the multiple sclerosis patient group.

The TCR was taken from a girl aged 5-17 years with multiple sclerosis. Material: blood. This chain joins TRBV20-1 to TRBJ2-7; the D gene is not confidently resolved. The DNA sequence is TGCAGTGCTAGAAGGAACGAGCAGTACTTC. This codes for CSARRNEQYF.